This record looks at one T cell receptor beta chain sequence and its context. What it recognizes is unknown. The entry originates in a study of cytomegalovirus exposure and HLA in healthy donors. CDR3 length equals 15 residues. With 5 bases clipped from V and 3 bases from J, the junction kept 9 bases outside the gene matches. Germline CDR1 MGHRA, CDR2 YSYEKL. Primers: 60 Vbeta forward and 13 Jbeta reverse. Generated by immunoSEQ multiplex PCR, the TCRdb table keeps only in-frame clones and is missing some. Here the sample spans roughly 120,000 clones, 60% to 85% being singletons. General study findings and limits: There were fewer than 200 TCR beta chains listed as cytomegalovirus-associated. An analysis done earlier found most TCR beta V segments productive about 90% or about 30% of the time.

The sample taken for sequencing was PBMCs. V usage is TRBV4-1 and J usage is TRBJ1-2; 7 nucleotides align to TRBD1. The source of this sequence is a woman under 30 in good health and CMV-seronegative. In nucleotides, the CDR3 is TGCGCCAGCAGCATTCGGACAGGAATTGACTATGGCTACACCTTC. Its protein is CASSIRTGIDYGYTF.